The TCR beta chain under discussion was sequenced for a study of T cell responses to AZD1222 COVID-19 vaccine (dated by TCRdb to 2020 to 2023). Turning to the overall study: AZD1222 recipients whose second dose came at about 4 weeks and those whose second dose came at about 12 weeks were combined into one group, since spike-specific TCR depth and breadth did not differ between the two schedules. TCR sequencing covered over 230 trial participants: 207 given two doses of AZD1222 and around 25 given two doses of MenACWY control vaccine. Trial participants were enrolled by age into subgroups of 18-55, 56-69 and 70-plus years, and approximately 150, 30 and 60 TCR-sequenced participants, respectively, were included in these subgroups.

The CDR3 regions of human TCRbeta chains were analyzed by immunosequencing. The authors processed their data as follows. TCRs in the repertoires were matched against a reference library of SARS-CoV-2-specific TCRs that had been generated with the MIRA antigen-specificity platform. Breadth was defined as the fraction of unique TCRs that were SARS-CoV-2-associated, and depth was defined as the fraction of total T cells that were SARS-CoV-2-associated. Using the MIRA data, each spike-specific TCR was mapped to the spike region that the TCR reacts to and placed in a CD4 or CD8 class. Log10-transformed breadth and depth values were compared by one-way ANOVA with Sidak's multiple comparisons tests. TCRdb limited this immuneACCESS table to in-frame rearrangements with V and J called. A share of clones is missing; checked studies link under half to unresolved V genes, and the rest is unexplained. V, J and clone size are those of that table, while D and trimming were read from the DNA. The sample table shows roughly 170,000 clones, and 87% are seen once. Jointly, the top ten make up 2% to 3% of the sample.

The sample's time point label is to be understood as: baseline before first vaccination. Samples from vaccinated people were obtained from the UK trials COV001 and COV002, which included a single-blind randomized controlled phase 2/3 trial of AZD1222 (ChAdOx1 nCoV-19) in healthy adults. Trial participant PBMC samples were collected at day 0 and day 28 after the second dose for TCRbeta chain sequencing. The research as a whole found: Only six or seven AZD1222 recipients were SARS-CoV-2 seropositive at baseline, limiting conclusions about previously exposed vaccinees. Participants were mostly white British and included more females than males, and it was suggested by the authors that clonal diversity may have been underestimated. Epitopes outside the regions mutated in the B.1.351 and B.1.1.7 variants were reportedly recognized by nearly half of the unique spike-specific TCRs. The whole spike protein was spanned by vaccine-associated CD4 TCRs, and dominant responses were seen in regions 160-218 and 743-854. Spike-specific TCR breadth and depth rose significantly after two AZD1222 doses compared with day 0 and with MenACWY recipients. The 56-69-year group was small, and its depth increase did not reach significance, likely because of low power. Because no day 14 peak-response samples were available, the repertoires could be characterized only after the peak T cell response.

Inclusive of the bounding cysteine and phenylalanine, the CDR3 is 17 residues long. Solely the CDR3 DNA is kept, with 51 bases framed from the first base. As encoded in the germline V gene, CDR1 is SGHVS while CDR2 is FNYEAQ. Trimming takes 2 bases off V and 4 bases off J; junction bases not matched to a gene: 6. As to this clone: Its antigen specificity is not known. Base qualities are not recorded, but no much larger clone differs from it by a single base.

The sequence links TRBV7-6 to TRBJ2-2; TRBD2 agrees with 11 junctional bases. The sequencing here drew on peripheral blood, taken on day 0 of AZD1222 vaccination. The sequence was collected from an adult in good health. The CDR3 loop reads CASSLRALAGGTGELFF. The base sequence is TGTGCCAGCAGCTTACGAGCGCTAGCGGGGGGCACCGGGGAGCTGTTTTTT.